This TCR beta chain originates from a study of T cell responses to AZD1222 COVID-19 vaccine. Study outcomes and limitations: Spike-specific TCR breadth and depth both grew after two AZD1222 doses.

The CDR3 loop spans 15 amino acids. Per germline, CDR1 MNHEY and CDR2 SVGAGI. V was clipped by 4 bases and J by 8 bases, with 20 bases between them. Repertoires were generated with immunoSEQ multiplex PCR, while TCRdb's copy carries only in-frame clones and drops some. The sample lists approximately 120,000 clones; around 87% were seen once. As for this clone: Its antigen is not identified.

The chain has TRBV6-5 and TRBJ1-1, with D tentatively TRBD1 (6 bases). Sequencing was performed on peripheral blood, taken 28 days after the second AZD1222 dose. This receptor was obtained from an adult who received the AZD1222 COVID-19 vaccine. The CDR3 DNA is TGTGCCAGCAGTTCTAACGTAATGGGGGCCGGCGAAGCTTTCTTT. Translating gives CASSSNVMGAGEAFF.